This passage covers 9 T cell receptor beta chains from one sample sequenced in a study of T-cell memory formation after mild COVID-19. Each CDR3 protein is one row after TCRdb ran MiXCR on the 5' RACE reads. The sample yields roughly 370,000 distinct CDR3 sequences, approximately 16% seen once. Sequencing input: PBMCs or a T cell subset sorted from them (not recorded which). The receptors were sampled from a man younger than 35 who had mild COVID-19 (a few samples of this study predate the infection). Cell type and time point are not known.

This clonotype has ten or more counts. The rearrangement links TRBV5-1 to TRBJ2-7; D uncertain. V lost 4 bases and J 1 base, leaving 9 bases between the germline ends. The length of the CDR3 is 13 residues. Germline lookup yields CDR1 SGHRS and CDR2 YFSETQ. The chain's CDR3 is CASSRSRSYEQYF. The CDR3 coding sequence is TGCGCCAGCAGCCGAAGCCGATCCTACGAGCAGTACTTC. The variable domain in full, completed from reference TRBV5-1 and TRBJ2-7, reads KAGVTQTPRYLIKTRGQQVTLSCSPISGHRSVSWYQQTPGQGLQFLFEYFSETQRNKGNFPGRFSGRQFSNSRSEMNVSTLELGDSALYLCASSRSRSYEQYFGPGTRLTVT.

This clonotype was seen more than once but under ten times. The CDR3 here is CSARGSGQRFYEQYV. In DNA, the CDR3 is TGCAGTGCTAGAGGTTCAGGACAGCGATTTTACGAGCAGTACGTC. V usage is TRBV20-1 and J usage is TRBJ2-7; tentative D call: TRBD1 (6 bases). From germline, CDR1 is DFQATT and CDR2 SNEGSKA (reference sequence). Trimming stripped 1 base from V and 4 bases from J, with 17 bases between. The CDR3 spans 15 residues.

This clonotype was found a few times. CDR3 bases: TGTGCCAGCAGGCGAGACAGTGTAAACAATGAGCAGTTCTTC. Its protein product is CASRRDSVNNEQFF. The chain combines TRBV5-4 with TRBJ2-1; D perhaps matches TRBD1 (5 bases). Germline V gene sequence: CDR1 SGHNT, CDR2 YYREEE (reference sequence). CDR3 length equals 14 residues. Trimming shortened V by 5 bases and J by 5 bases, and 14 bases separated the two germline ends.

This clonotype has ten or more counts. CDR3 in amino acids: CASSLAIGYTDTQYF. CDR3 in DNA: TGCGCCAGCAGCTTGGCCATAGGGTACACAGATACGCAGTATTTT. The chain couples TRBV5-1 to TRBJ2-3, with D unresolved. Trimming pared 0 bases from V and 2 bases from J, leaving 10 bases between. The CDR3 is made up of 15 amino acids. Germline assignment: CDR1 SGHRS and CDR2 YFSETQ.

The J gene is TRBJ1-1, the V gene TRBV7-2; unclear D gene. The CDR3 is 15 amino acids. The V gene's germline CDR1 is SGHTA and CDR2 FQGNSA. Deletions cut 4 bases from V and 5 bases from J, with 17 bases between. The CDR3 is CASSSLRLLGTEAFF. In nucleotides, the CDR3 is TGTGCCAGCAGCTCCCTCCGGCTCCTGGGGACTGAAGCTTTCTTT.

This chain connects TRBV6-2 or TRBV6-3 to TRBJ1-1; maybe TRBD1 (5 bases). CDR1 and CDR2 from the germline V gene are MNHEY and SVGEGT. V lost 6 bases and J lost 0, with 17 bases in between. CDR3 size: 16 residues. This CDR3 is CASRRGGAYMNTEAFF. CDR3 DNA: TGTGCCAGCAGGAGGGGAGGAGCCTACATGAACACTGAAGCTTTCTTT.

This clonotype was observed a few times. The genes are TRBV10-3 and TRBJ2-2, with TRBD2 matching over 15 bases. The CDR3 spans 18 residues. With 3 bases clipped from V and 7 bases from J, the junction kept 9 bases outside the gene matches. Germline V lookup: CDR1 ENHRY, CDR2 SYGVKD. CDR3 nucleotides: TGTGCCATCAGTGACTCCGGACTAGCGGGGGGGCTTGGCGGGGAGCTGTTTTTT. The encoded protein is CAISDSGLAGGLGGELFF.

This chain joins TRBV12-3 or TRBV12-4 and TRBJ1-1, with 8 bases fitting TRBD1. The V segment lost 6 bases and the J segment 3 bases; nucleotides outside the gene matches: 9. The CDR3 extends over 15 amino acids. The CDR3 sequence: CASRPGQGWDTEAFF. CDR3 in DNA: TGTGCCAGCAGACCCGGACAGGGCTGGGACACTGAAGCTTTCTTT.

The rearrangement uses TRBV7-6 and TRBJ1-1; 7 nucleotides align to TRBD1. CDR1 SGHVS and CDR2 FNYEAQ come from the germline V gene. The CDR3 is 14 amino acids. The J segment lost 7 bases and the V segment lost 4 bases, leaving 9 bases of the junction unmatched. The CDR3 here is CASSSRDSSFEAFF. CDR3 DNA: TGTGCCAGCAGCTCCCGGGACAGTTCCTTTGAAGCTTTCTTT.